The 8 T cell receptor beta chains in this list originate from one sample, sequenced in a study of T-cell reconstitution after alpha-beta-depleted transplantation in children. Unique molecular identifiers were incorporated when the TCRbeta library was constructed. TCRdb used MiXCR to reprocess the PCR reads, holding one entry per CDR3 protein. This table has approximately 350,000 distinct CDR3 sequences, about 16% appearing once. This material consisted of PBMCs, mostly from graft donor cells, taken 360 days after TCRalphabeta/CD19-depleted stem cell transplant. The receptors originated from a male patient between 2 and 15 years old who had a stem cell transplant for acute lymphoblastic leukemia, so the T cells may come from the graft donor.

This clonotype was seen only a few times. CDR3 nucleotides: TGTGCCAGCCAACTAGCGGGCTCCTACAATGAGCAGTTCTTC. Its translation is CASQLAGSYNEQFF. V is TRBV7-2 and J is TRBJ2-1, with 9 bases fitting TRBD2. Germline V gives CDR1 SGHTA, CDR2 FQGNSA. The CDR3 is made up of 14 amino acids. The ends lost 8 bases at V and 0 bases at J; junction bases unmatched: 2.

The CDR3, as DNA: TGTGCCAGCAGCCCTCTAGGGCAGGGAGGCACTGAAGCTTTCTTT. Encoded protein: CASSPLGQGGTEAFF. This chain links TRBV4-2 with TRBJ1-1; D is perhaps TRBD1 (5 bases). Germline assignment: CDR1 LGHNA and CDR2 YNFKEQ. The CDR3 totals 15 residues. Trimming stripped 4 bases from V and 4 bases from J, with 16 bases between.

The chain has TRBV3-1 and TRBJ2-2, with D possibly matching TRBD1 (6 bases). The CDR3 has 15 residues. V was clipped by 1 base and J by 3 bases, with 9 bases between them. Germline V gene data show CDR1 as LGHDT and CDR2 as YNNKEL (reference sequence). The CDR3 region has the DNA TGTGCCAGCAGCCAAGCCAGGGGACACACCGGGGAGCTGTTTTTT. Its protein is CASSQARGHTGELFF.

This clonotype came up a few times. V usage is TRBV27 and J usage is TRBJ2-7; 8 positions match TRBD2. J lost 7 bases, V lost 5 bases, and 13 bases had no gene match. The CDR3 has 15 residues. Per the germline V gene, CDR1 is MNHEY and CDR2 is SMNVEV (reference sequence). The CDR3 here is CASSPRQAGEREQYF. Here the CDR3 DNA reads TGTGCCAGCAGTCCCCGGCAAGCGGGAGAAAGAGAGCAGTACTTC.

This clonotype was observed many times. The genes are TRBV9 and TRBJ2-5, with D possibly being TRBD2 (5 bases). Germline V CDR1 and CDR2: SGDLS, YYNGEE. The CDR3 has 13 amino acids. Between the trimmed V and J ends, which lost 2 bases and 3 bases, there was a span of 8 bases. CDR3 nucleotide sequence: TGTGCCAGCAGCGTGGACTCAGAAGAGACCCAGTACTTC. Its protein product is CASSVDSEETQYF.

The chain recombines TRBV18 with TRBJ1-5; D not certain. V was trimmed by 3 bases and J by 7 bases, leaving 13 bases between them. Germline CDR1 is KGHSH and CDR2 is LQKENI. CDR3 length: 14 residues. This CDR3 is CASSPQEVGQPQHF. CDR3 in DNA: TGTGCCAGCTCACCGCAGGAGGTCGGGCAGCCCCAGCATTTT.

CDR3 sequence: CASSPGLAHNEQFF. CDR3 coding DNA: TGTGCCAGCTCACCGGGACTAGCCCACAATGAGCAGTTCTTC. J is TRBJ2-1 and V is TRBV18; 9 bases fit TRBD2. The germline CDR1 and CDR2 sequences are KGHSH and LQKENI. This CDR3 is built from 14 residues. After removal of 3 bases from V and 5 bases from J, the junction contained 2 bases not matched to a gene.

J is TRBJ2-2 and V is TRBV2; the D call may be TRBD1 or TRBD2 (5 bases each). The CDR3 covers 16 residues. Germline V lookup: CDR1 SNHLY, CDR2 FYNNEI. Trimming cost V 1 base and J 1 base, with 10 bases left between them. The CDR3 nucleotides are TGTGCCAGCAGTGAAGTGGGGGTCAAGAACACCGGGGAGCTGTTTTTT. It specifies CASSEVGVKNTGELFF.